This note documents a single T cell receptor beta chain sequence. The data are from a study of blood T cell repertoires in COVID-19. This CDR3 spans 16 amino acids. Between the trimmed V and J ends, which lost 6 bases and 0 bases, there was a span of 18 bases. Germline values: CDR1 MGHRA, CDR2 YSYEKL. Authors' processing steps: Scientists estimated how many nucleated cells there were by amplifying reference gene primers. Using immunoSEQ multiplex PCR, the repertoire was profiled, and TCRdb retains in-frame clones only, with some absent. That table supplies the V and J calls and clone size; D and trimming were determined from the DNA. Of roughly 400,000 clones in the sample, about 88% were seen once.

V usage is TRBV4-1 and J usage is TRBJ2-7; TRBD1 is a possible D gene (7 bases). Sequencing used PBMCs or T cells enriched from blood (not recorded which). This TCR came from a woman aged 18-29 years who had been exposed to COVID-19. The CDR3 spells CASRPQGTENSYEQYF. As DNA, the CDR3 is TGCGCCAGCAGGCCACAGGGGACTGAGAACTCCTACGAGCAGTACTTC.